Listed here are 2 T cell receptor beta chains from one sample, sequenced in a study of technical replicates of blood from a few donors. Repertoires were generated with immunoSEQ multiplex PCR, while TCRdb's copy carries only in-frame clones and drops some. This repertoire shows 60,000 to 80,000 clones, 85% to 90% found once; its top ten account for more than 4%. The specimen was PBMCs. All receptors come from a human donor in good health. Some clones in this sample may be carry-over from other donors' samples.

This sequence joins TRBV7-2 and TRBJ1-2; no reliable D call. Per the germline V gene, CDR1 is SGHTA and CDR2 is FQGNSA. Trimming cost V 5 bases and J 3 bases, with 16 bases left between them. The length of the CDR3 is 15 residues. The CDR3 loop reads CASSQAGLPDYGYTF. The CDR3 DNA sequence: TGTGCCAGCAGCCAGGCTGGCTTACCCGACTATGGCTACACCTTC.

The gene calls are TRBV9 and TRBJ2-2, with 12 positions matching TRBD2. After removal of 0 bases from V and 6 bases from J, the junction contained 6 bases not matched to a gene. The CDR3 runs 17 residues. The germline CDR1 and CDR2 sequences are SGDLS and YYNGEE. This CDR3 is CASSVVGLAGPPGELFF. In DNA form, the CDR3 reads TGTGCCAGCAGCGTAGTGGGACTAGCGGGCCCGCCCGGGGAGCTGTTTTTT.